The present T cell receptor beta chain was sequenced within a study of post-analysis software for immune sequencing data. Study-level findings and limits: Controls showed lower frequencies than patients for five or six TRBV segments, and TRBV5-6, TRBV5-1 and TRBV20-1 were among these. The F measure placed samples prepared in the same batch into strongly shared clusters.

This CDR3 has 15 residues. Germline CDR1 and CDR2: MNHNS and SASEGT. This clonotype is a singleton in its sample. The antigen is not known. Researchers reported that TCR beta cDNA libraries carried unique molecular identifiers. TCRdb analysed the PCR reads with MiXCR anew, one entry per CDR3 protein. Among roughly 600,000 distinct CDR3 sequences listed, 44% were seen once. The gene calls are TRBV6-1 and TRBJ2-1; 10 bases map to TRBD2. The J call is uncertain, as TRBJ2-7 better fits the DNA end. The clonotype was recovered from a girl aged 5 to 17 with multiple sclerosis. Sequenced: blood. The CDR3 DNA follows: TGTGCCAGCAGTGAAGTAGCGGGGGGCTACAATGAGCAGTACTTC. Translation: CASSEVAGGYNEQYF.